What follows are 24 T cell receptor beta chains derived from one specimen sequenced in a study of blood T cell repertoires in COVID-19. TCRdb's copy holds only in-frame clones and misses some; the assay was immunoSEQ multiplex PCR. The top ten hold around 7.9% of the sample, which has 150,000 to 190,000 clones, about 86% seen once. The specimen was PBMCs or T cells enriched from blood (not recorded which). Receptors were obtained from a middle-aged man who had recovered from COVID-19.

This sequence joins TRBV4-3 and TRBJ2-2; the match to TRBD2 covers 7 bases. The CDR3 is 16 residues long. Germline CDR1 and CDR2: LGHNA and YSLEER. The ends lost 0 bases at V and 6 bases at J; junction bases unmatched: 7. The CDR3 nucleotides read TGCGCCAGCAGCCAAGATCGGACTAGGAGGGCCGGGGAGCTGTTTTTT. Translation: CASSQDRTRRAGELFF.

The rearrangement uses TRBV6-5 and TRBJ1-2; maybe TRBD1 (5 bases). The V and J ends lost 5 bases and 4 bases respectively, with 8 bases between them. This CDR3 has 12 amino acids. From germline, CDR1 is MNHEY and CDR2 SVGAGI. CDR3 in DNA: TGTGCCAGCAGTCCGGACACCTATGGCTACACCTTC. Translated: CASSPDTYGYTF.

V and J are TRBV4-3 and TRBJ2-3; weak D call: TRBD1 (6 bases). Germline values: CDR1 LGHNA, CDR2 YSLEER. V was shortened by 0 bases and J by 1 base, with 11 bases between the two germline ends. The CDR3 is 16 residues long. CDR3 in DNA: TGCGCCAGCAGCCAAGAATGGGGGCACGGCACAGATACGCAGTATTTT. This codes for CASSQEWGHGTDTQYF.

This clone is a singleton in its sample. This rearrangement joins TRBV3-1 (or the pseudogene TRBV3-2) to TRBJ2-5; D might be TRBD1 (5 bases). The V gene lost 1 base and the J gene lost 2 bases, with 17 bases spanning the gap. Per germline, CDR1 LGHDT and CDR2 YNNKEL (reference sequence). CDR3 length: 17 residues. The CDR3 DNA reads TGTGCCAGCAGCCAAGTCCTCCTGGGGCCAGAACAAGAGACCCAGTACTTC. Residues: CASSQVLLGPEQETQYF.

The chain combines TRBV5-8 with TRBJ2-2; 7 nucleotides match TRBD1. Germline assignment: CDR1 SGHTS and CDR2 YDEGEE. The CDR3 contains 16 residues. After removal of 4 bases from V and 4 bases from J, the junction contained 10 bases not matched to a gene. CDR3 residues: CASSVGGRGITGELFF. In DNA form, the CDR3 reads TGTGCCAGCAGCGTAGGAGGCAGGGGGATCACCGGGGAGCTGTTTTTT. The full variable domain, completed using reference TRBV5-8 and TRBJ2-2, is EAGVTQSPTHLIKTRGQQATLRCSPISGHTSVYWYQQALGLGLQFLLWYDEGEERNRGNFPPRFSGRQFPNYSSELNVNALELEDSALYLCASSVGGRGITGELFFGEGSRLTVL.

The gene calls are TRBV2 and TRBJ2-7; 7 nucleotides agree with TRBD1. Looked up from germline, CDR1 is SNHLY and CDR2 is FYNNEI. This CDR3 spans 13 amino acids. The V gene end was trimmed by 8 bases and the J gene end by 4 bases; junction bases not matched to a gene: 8. The CDR3 nucleotides read TGTGCCAGCTGTTGGGACAGTTGGTACGAGCAGTACTTC. It specifies CASCWDSWYEQYF.

On this clone: The junction does not match germline at one end; this may be a read error. The V and J genes are TRBV7-2 and TRBJ2-5, with 14 positions matching TRBD2. CDR3 length equals 13 residues. Germline V gene data show CDR1 as SGHTA and CDR2 as FQGNSA. This chain's CDR3 is CASSSPGLAGADF. The CDR3, as DNA: TGTGCCAGCAGCTCCCCGGGACTAGCGGGGGCCGACTTC. Full variable domain (outside the CDR3, taken from reference TRBV7-2 and TRBJ2-5): GAGVSQSPSNKVTEKGKDVELRCDPISGHTALYWYRQSLGQGLEFLIYFQGNSAPDKSGLPSDRFSAERTGGSVSTLTIQRTQQEDSAVYLCASSSPGLAGADFGPGTRLLVL.

The chain combines TRBV6-6 with TRBJ1-4; 7 nucleotides match TRBD1. This CDR3 is 15 amino acids long. Germline lookup yields CDR1 MNHNY and CDR2 SVGAGI (reference sequence). Trimming at V came to 3 bases and at J to 8 bases, leaving 9 bases not matched to a gene. The CDR3 spells CASSYLDRWNEKLFF. The DNA of the CDR3 is TGTGCCAGCAGTTATCTGGACAGGTGGAACGAAAAACTGTTTTTT.

The J gene is TRBJ1-1, the V gene TRBV29-1; 9 nucleotides match TRBD1. The trim removed 2 bases at V and 4 bases at J, leaving 8 bases unmatched. The CDR3 runs 15 residues. CDR1 and CDR2 (germline): SQVTM, ANQGSEA. CDR3 DNA sequence: TGCAGCGTTGAACGACCAGGACAGGGGAGCACTGAAGCTTTCTTT. Protein: CSVERPGQGSTEAFF.

The V call is TRBV6-4, the J call TRBJ2-2, with 7 bases aligning to TRBD2. This CDR3 contains 19 residues. CDR1 MRHNA and CDR2 SNTAGT come from the germline V gene. J gave up 2 bases and V 0 bases, and 12 bases lay outside the gene matches. CDR3 sequence: CASSDSFFGLGVNTGELFF. The CDR3 nucleotides read TGTGCCAGCAGTGACTCGTTTTTCGGACTAGGGGTTAACACCGGGGAGCTGTTTTTT.

V usage is TRBV7-6 and J usage is TRBJ1-1; 7 nucleotides line up with TRBD1. CDR1 and CDR2 from the germline V gene are SGHVS and FNYEAQ. The length of the CDR3 is 12 residues. The ends lost 5 bases at V and 11 bases at J; junction bases unmatched: 8. CDR3 nucleotides: TGTGCCAGCAGCCCGAGACAGGGCAGGGCTTTCTTT. Translation: CASSPRQGRAFF.

The chain has TRBV10-2 and TRBJ1-6; D remains unclear. The CDR3 sequence is 15 residues long. V dropped 4 bases and J dropped 5 bases, with 12 bases sitting between them. Per the germline V gene, CDR1 is WSHSY and CDR2 is SAAADI. The CDR3 sequence: CASSVAETNNSPLHF. DNA for the CDR3: TGCGCCAGCAGTGTGGCGGAAACCAATAATTCACCCCTCCACTTT.

The chain employs TRBV4-2 and TRBJ1-5; 7 bases match TRBD1. The CDR3 consists of 16 residues. V was clipped by 1 base and J by 2 bases; unmatched bases: 5. Germline V gene sequence: CDR1 LGHNA, CDR2 YNFKEQ. The CDR3 region is CASSQAGGKGNQPQHF. The DNA for the CDR3 is TGTGCCAGCAGCCAAGCAGGGGGTAAGGGCAATCAGCCCCAGCATTTT.

The rearrangement joins TRBV6-5 to TRBJ1-4, with D uncertain. CDR1 is MNHEY, CDR2 SVGAGI, per germline. V gave up 2 bases and J gave up 1 base, with 8 bases separating them. There are 15 residues in the CDR3. Here the CDR3 reads CASSYRRGTNEKLFF. Here the CDR3 DNA reads TGTGCCAGCAGTTACCGACGGGGAACTAATGAAAAACTGTTTTTT.

This clone has at least ten counts. The chain links TRBV6-1 to TRBJ1-6; no clear D. V was trimmed by 2 bases and J by 9 bases, leaving 23 bases between them. Germline CDR1 and CDR2: MNHNS and SASEGT. This CDR3 comprises 18 residues. The CDR3 nucleotides read TGTGCCAGCAGTGAACGTGGGTTGGGCAACCTCGAATCTTCACCCCTCCACTTT. It is translated as CASSERGLGNLESSPLHF.

V gene TRBV5-4 combines with J gene TRBJ2-5, with TRBD1 matching 8 bases. This CDR3 region has 16 residues. CDR1 SGHNT and CDR2 YYREEE come from the germline V gene (reference sequence). With 0 bases clipped from V and 3 bases from J, the junction kept 7 bases outside the gene matches. The CDR3 here is CASSLARTGRKETQYF. CDR3 DNA sequence: TGTGCCAGCAGCTTGGCTAGGACAGGGAGAAAAGAGACCCAGTACTTC.

This clone was seen only once. The V call is TRBV6-1, the J call TRBJ2-1; 13 positions agree with TRBD2. With 4 bases clipped from V and 4 bases from J, the junction kept 4 bases outside the gene matches. CDR1 is MNHNS and CDR2 is SASEGT in the germline V gene. There are 16 residues in the CDR3. CDR3 loop: CASSAGTSGVYNEQFF. The CDR3 region has the DNA TGTGCCAGCAGTGCCGGGACTAGCGGGGTATACAATGAGCAGTTCTTC.

The V and J genes are TRBV9 and TRBJ1-2; maybe TRBD1 (5 bases). V dropped 6 bases and J dropped 6 bases, with 15 bases sitting between them. CDR1 is SGDLS and CDR2 is YYNGEE in the germline V gene. CDR3 length equals 13 residues. The CDR3: CASTQGLMHGYTF. CDR3 nucleotide sequence: TGTGCCAGCACCCAGGGATTGATGCATGGCTACACCTTC.

This sequence joins TRBV5-4 and TRBJ1-2, with D hard to call. V lost 4 bases to trimming and J lost 8 bases, with 15 bases between them. The CDR3 spans 13 residues. Germline lookup yields CDR1 SGHNT and CDR2 YYREEE (reference sequence). CDR3 DNA: TGTGCCAGCAGCCCCGAGGCCGGGTACGGCTACACCTTC. Its protein product is CASSPEAGYGYTF.

The rearrangement uses TRBV7-6 and TRBJ2-7; 7 bases agree with TRBD1. Germline V gene lookup returns CDR1 SGHVS and CDR2 FNYEAQ. Germline trimming cut 1 base from V and 2 bases from J; bases unmatched to any gene: 8. The CDR3 extends over 16 amino acids. The DNA of the CDR3 is TGTGCCAGCAGCTTAGAGACAGGGTTTCGCCCCTACGAGCAGTACTTC. Its translation: CASSLETGFRPYEQYF.

The rearrangement links TRBV19 to TRBJ1-6, with 7 bases lining up with TRBD1. Germline CDR1 and CDR2: LNHDA and SQIVND (reference sequence). The CDR3 has 15 residues. Trimming cost V 6 bases and J 7 bases; bases outside gene matches: 9. The CDR3, as DNA: TGTGCCAGTAGCCTATCGAGGGGGCGGAATTCACCCCTCCACTTT. Translation gives CASSLSRGRNSPLHF. Full variable domain (outside the CDR3, taken from reference TRBV19 and TRBJ1-6): DGGITQSPKYLFRKEGQNVTLSCEQNLNHDAMYWYRQDPGQGLRLIYYSQIVNDFQKGDIAEGYSVSREKKESFPLTVTSAQKNPTAFYLCASSLSRGRNSPLHFGNGTRLTVT.

The chain carries TRBV12-5 and TRBJ1-4; D is unresolved. Trimming cost V 0 bases and J 5 bases, with 13 bases left between them. CDR3 size: 16 residues. Germline V gene lookup returns CDR1 LGHNT and CDR2 FRNRAP. CDR3 in DNA: TGTGCTAGTGGTTTGGTACCGGGCCCGGGGAATGAAAAACTGTTTTTT. Translating gives CASGLVPGPGNEKLFF. Full variable domain (rest looked up from reference TRBV12-5 and TRBJ1-4): DARVTQTPRHKVTEMGQEVTMRCQPILGHNTVFWYRQTMMQGLELLAYFRNRAPLDDSGMPKDRFSAEMPDATLATLKIQPSEPRDSAVYFCASGLVPGPGNEKLFFGSGTQLSVL.

The chain uses TRBV9 and TRBJ2-1; D perhaps matches TRBD2 (5 bases). The CDR3 length is 14 residues. The V end was cut by 0 bases, the J end by 4 bases, with 8 bases between. Germline CDR1 SGDLS, CDR2 YYNGEE. This CDR3 is CASSVEGGYNEQFF. CDR3 in DNA: TGTGCCAGCAGCGTAGAGGGCGGGTACAATGAGCAGTTCTTC. Supplemented by reference TRBV9 and TRBJ2-1, the full variable domain reads DSGVTQTPKHLITATGQRVTLRCSPRSGDLSVYWYQQSLDQGLQFLIQYYNGEERAKGNILERFSAQQFPDLHSELNLSSLELGDSALYFCASSVEGGYNEQFFGPGTRLTVL.

V and J are TRBV27 and TRBJ1-1, with D tentatively TRBD1 (5 bases). The germline V and J ends were trimmed by 3 bases and 5 bases, with 13 bases remaining between them. The CDR3 is 14 amino acids. CDR1 MNHEY and CDR2 SMNVEV come from the germline V gene (reference sequence). The CDR3 loop reads CASSLGGRGTEAFF. In DNA form, the CDR3 reads TGTGCCAGCAGTTTGGGAGGGAGGGGTACTGAAGCTTTCTTT.